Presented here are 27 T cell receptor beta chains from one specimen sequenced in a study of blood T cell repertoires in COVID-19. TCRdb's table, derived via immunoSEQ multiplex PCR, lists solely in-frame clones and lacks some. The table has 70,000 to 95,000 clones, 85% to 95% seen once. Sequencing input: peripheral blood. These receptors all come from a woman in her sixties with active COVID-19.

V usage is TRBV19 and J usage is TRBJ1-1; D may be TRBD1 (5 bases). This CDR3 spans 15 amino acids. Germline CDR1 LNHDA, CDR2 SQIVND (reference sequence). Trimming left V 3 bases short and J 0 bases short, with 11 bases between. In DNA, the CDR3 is TGTGCCAGTAGTATGAGCAGGGCCTTGAACACTGAAGCTTTCTTT. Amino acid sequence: CASSMSRALNTEAFF.

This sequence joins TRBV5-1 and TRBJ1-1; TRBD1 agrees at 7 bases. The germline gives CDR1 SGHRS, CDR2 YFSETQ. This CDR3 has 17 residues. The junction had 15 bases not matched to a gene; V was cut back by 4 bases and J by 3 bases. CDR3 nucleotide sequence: TGCGCCAGCAGCCCCGGGCCCCGGGACAGAGGTGACACTGAAGCTTTCTTT. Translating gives CASSPGPRDRGDTEAFF.

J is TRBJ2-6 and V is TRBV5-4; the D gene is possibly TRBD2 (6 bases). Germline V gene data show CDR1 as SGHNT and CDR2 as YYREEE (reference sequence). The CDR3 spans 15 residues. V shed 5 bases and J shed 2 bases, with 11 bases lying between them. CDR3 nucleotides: TGTGCCAGCAGTTCCGGGACTCCTGGGGCCAACGTCCTGACTTTC. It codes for CASSSGTPGANVLTF.

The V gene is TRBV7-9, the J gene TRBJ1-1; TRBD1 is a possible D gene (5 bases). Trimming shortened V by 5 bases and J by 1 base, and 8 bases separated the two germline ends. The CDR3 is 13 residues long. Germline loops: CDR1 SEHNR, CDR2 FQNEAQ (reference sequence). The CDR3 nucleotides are TGTGCCAGCAGCCGCGGGGCGAACACTGAAGCTTTCTTT. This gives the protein CASSRGANTEAFF.

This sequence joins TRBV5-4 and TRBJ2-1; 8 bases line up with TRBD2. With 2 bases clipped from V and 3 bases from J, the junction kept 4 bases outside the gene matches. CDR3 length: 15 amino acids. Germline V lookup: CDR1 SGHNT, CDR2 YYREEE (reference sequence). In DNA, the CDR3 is TGTGCCAGCAGCTTCGGGGGGGCTGTCTACAATGAGCAGTTCTTC. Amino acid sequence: CASSFGGAVYNEQFF.

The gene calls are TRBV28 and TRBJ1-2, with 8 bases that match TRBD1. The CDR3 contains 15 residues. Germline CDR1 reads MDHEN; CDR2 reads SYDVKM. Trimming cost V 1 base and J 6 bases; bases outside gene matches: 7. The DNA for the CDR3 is TGTGCCAGCAGTTTATTTCCACAGGGGGTAAATGGCTACACCTTC. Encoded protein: CASSLFPQGVNGYTF.

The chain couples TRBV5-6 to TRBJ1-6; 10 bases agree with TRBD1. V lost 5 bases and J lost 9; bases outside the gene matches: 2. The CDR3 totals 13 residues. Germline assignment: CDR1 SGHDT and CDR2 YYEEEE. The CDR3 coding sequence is TGTGCCAGCAGTCGGGACAGGGGTTCACCCCTCCACTTT. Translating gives CASSRDRGSPLHF.

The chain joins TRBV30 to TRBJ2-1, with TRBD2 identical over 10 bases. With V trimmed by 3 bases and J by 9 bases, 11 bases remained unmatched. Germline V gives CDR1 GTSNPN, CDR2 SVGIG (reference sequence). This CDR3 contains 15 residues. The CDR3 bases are TGTGCCTGGAGCCCCCTAGCGGGAGTGGTAGGTGAGCAGTTCTTC. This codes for CAWSPLAGVVGEQFF.

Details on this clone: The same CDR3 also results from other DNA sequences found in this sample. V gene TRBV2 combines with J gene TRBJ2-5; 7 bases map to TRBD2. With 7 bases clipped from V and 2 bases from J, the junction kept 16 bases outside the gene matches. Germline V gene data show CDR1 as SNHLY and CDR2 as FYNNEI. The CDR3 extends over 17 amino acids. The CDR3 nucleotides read TGTGCCAGCACCACTCTGGTTCCGGGACTACAACAAGAGACCCAGTACTTC. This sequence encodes CASTTLVPGLQQETQYF.

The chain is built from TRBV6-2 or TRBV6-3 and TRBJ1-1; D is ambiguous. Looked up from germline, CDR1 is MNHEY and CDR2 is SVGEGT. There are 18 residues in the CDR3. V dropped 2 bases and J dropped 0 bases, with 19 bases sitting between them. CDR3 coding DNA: TGTGCCAGCAGTTACCGGACCGGGGAAAGATGGGTGAACACTGAAGCTTTCTTT. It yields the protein CASSYRTGERWVNTEAFF.

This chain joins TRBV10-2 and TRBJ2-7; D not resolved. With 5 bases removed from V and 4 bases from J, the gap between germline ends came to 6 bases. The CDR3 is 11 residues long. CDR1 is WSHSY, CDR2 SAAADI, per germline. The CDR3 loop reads CASSPRYEQYF. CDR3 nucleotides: TGCGCCAGCAGTCCCCGTTACGAGCAGTACTTC.

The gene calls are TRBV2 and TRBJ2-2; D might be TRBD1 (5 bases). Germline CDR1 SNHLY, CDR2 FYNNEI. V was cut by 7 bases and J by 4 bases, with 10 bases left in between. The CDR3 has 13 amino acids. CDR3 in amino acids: CASKDSVTGELFF. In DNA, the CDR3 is TGTGCCAGCAAAGACAGTGTCACCGGGGAGCTGTTTTTT.

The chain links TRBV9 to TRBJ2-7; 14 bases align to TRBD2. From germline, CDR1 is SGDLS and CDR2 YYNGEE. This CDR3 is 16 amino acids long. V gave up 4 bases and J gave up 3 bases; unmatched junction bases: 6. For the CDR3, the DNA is TGTGCCAGCAGCCCATCGGGACTAGCGGGAGTCTACGAGCAGTACTTC. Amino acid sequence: CASSPSGLAGVYEQYF.

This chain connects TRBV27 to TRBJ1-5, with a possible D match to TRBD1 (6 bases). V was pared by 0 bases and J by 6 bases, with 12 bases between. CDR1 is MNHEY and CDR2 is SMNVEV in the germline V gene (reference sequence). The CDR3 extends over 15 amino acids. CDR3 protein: CASSLSGQGTQPQHF. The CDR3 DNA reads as TGTGCCAGCAGTTTATCGGGGCAGGGGACTCAGCCCCAGCATTTT.

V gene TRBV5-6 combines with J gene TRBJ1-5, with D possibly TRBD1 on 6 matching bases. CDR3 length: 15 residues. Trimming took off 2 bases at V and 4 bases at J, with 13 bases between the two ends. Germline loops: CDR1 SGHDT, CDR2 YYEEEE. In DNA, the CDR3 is TGTGCCAGCAGCTTTAAGGACAGAGCTAATCAGCCCCAGCATTTT. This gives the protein CASSFKDRANQPQHF.

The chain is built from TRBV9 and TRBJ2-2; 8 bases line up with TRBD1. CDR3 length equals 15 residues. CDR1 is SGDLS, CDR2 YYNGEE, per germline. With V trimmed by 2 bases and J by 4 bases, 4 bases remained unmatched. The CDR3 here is CASSVQGAVTGELFF. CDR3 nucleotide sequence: TGTGCCAGCAGCGTGCAGGGGGCGGTCACCGGGGAGCTGTTTTTT.

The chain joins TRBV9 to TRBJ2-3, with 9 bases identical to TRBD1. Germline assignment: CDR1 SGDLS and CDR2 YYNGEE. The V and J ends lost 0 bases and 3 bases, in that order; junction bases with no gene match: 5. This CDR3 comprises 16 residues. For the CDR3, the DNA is TGTGCCAGCAGCGTAGGTTCGGACAGGGGAACAGATACGCAGTATTTT. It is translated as CASSVGSDRGTDTQYF.

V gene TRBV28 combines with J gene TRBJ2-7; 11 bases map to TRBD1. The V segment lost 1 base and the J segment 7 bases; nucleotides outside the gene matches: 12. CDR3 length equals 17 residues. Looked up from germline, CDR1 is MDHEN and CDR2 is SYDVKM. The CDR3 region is CASSLSLAGTGGLEQYF. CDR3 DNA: TGTGCCAGCAGTTTATCCCTCGCCGGGACAGGGGGGTTGGAGCAGTACTTC. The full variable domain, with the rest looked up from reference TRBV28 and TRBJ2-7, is DVKVTQSSRYLVKRTGEKVFLECVQDMDHENMFWYRQDPGLGLRLIYFSYDVKMKEKGDIPEGYSVSREKKERFSLILESASTNQTSMYLCASSLSLAGTGGLEQYFGPGTRLTVT.

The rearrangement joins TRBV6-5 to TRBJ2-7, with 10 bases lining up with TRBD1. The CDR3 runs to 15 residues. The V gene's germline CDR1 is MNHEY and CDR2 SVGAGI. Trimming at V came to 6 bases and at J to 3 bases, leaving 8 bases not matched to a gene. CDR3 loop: CASSQRRDRGYEQYF. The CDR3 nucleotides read TGTGCCAGCAGCCAACGCCGGGACAGGGGCTACGAGCAGTACTTC.

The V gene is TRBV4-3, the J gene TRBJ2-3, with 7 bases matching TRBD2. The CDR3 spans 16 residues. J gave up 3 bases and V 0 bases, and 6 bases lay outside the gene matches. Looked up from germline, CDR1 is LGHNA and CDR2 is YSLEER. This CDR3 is CASSQESSGVTDTQYF. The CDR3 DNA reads TGCGCCAGCAGCCAAGAATCCAGCGGGGTGACAGATACGCAGTATTTT.

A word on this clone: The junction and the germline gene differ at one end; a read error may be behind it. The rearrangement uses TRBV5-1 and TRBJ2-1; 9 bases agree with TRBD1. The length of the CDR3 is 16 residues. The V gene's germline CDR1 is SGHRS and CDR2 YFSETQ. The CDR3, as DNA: TGCGCCAGCAGGTTGGGGGGGACAGGGATCTACAATGAGCAGTTCTTC. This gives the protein CASRLGGTGIYNEQFF.

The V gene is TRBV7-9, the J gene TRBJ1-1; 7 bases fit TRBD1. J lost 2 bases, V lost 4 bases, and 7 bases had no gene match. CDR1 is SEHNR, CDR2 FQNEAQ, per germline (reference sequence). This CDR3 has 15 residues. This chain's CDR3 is CASSSQGGLNTEAFF. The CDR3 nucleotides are TGTGCCAGCAGCTCCCAGGGGGGCTTAAACACTGAAGCTTTCTTT.

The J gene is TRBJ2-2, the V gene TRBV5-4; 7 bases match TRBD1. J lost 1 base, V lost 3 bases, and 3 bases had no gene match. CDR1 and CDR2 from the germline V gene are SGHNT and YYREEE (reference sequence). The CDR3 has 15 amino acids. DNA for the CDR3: TGTGCCAGCAGCTGGGGACAGATGAACACCGGGGAGCTGTTTTTT. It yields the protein CASSWGQMNTGELFF.

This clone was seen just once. CDR3 in amino acids: CASSQVRGYTIYF. In DNA form, the CDR3 reads TGTGCCAGCAGCCAAGTCAGGGGATACACCATATATTTT. The chain couples TRBV3-1 (or the pseudogene TRBV3-2) to TRBJ1-3; TRBD1 might be the D (6 bases). This CDR3 comprises 13 residues. Germline V CDR1 and CDR2: LGHDT, YNNKEL (reference sequence). The V gene lost 1 base and the J gene lost 8 bases, with 9 bases spanning the gap.

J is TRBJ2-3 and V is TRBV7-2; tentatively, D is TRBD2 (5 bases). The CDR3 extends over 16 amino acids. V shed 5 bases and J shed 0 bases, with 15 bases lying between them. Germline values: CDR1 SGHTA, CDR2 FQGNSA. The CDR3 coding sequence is TGTGCCAGCAGCCATTATACGGAGCGGAGCACAGATACGCAGTATTTT. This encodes CASSHYTERSTDTQYF.

This CDR3 reads CASSLEVGQIYGYTF. In DNA, the CDR3 is TGTGCCAGCAGCTTGGAGGTGGGGCAGATCTATGGCTACACCTTC. This chain connects TRBV5-5 to TRBJ1-2; D is possibly TRBD1 (5 bases). Trimming took off 0 bases at V and 4 bases at J, with 13 bases between the two ends. Germline V gives CDR1 SGHKS, CDR2 YYEKEE (reference sequence). The CDR3 has 15 amino acids. Together with reference TRBV5-5 and TRBJ1-2, the CDR3 gives the full variable domain: DAGVTQSPTHLIKTRGQQVTLRCSPISGHKSVSWYQQVLGQGPQFIFQYYEKEERGRGNFPDRFSARQFPNYSSELNVNALLLGDSALYLCASSLEVGQIYGYTFGSGTRLTVV.

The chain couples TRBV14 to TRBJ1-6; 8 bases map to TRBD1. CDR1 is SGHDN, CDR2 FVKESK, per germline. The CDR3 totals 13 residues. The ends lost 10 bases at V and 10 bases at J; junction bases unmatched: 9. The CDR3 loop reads CATSPGGKSPLHF. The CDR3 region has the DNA TGTGCCACCTCGCCAGGGGGCAAATCACCCCTCCACTTT.